This TCR beta chain was found in a study of blood T cell repertoires in COVID-19. Study summary: There were acute and convalescent COVID-19 samples, and they came from the United States, Italy and Spain. From T cells, B-cell-depleted T cells, or PBMCs came the material, which was cDNA or gDNA.

The CDR3 is 17 amino acids. The germline V gene has CDR1 SEHNR and CDR2 FQNEAQ (reference sequence). V lost 1 base, J lost 0 bases, and 6 bases stayed unmatched. In the original workflow: Estimated nucleated cell counts came from reference gene primer amplification. Profiled with immunoSEQ multiplex PCR; TCRdb holds only in-frame clones, not every one. The V and J calls and clone size come from that table; D and trimming were worked out from the DNA. This sample has about 210,000 clones, with 75% to 90% found just once. Source material: peripheral blood. The genes are TRBV7-9 and TRBJ1-1; 9 nucleotides align to TRBD1. The sequence came from a woman aged 40-49 years with acute or convalescent COVID-19. The DNA for the CDR3 is TGTGCCAGCAGCTTAGGGGGACAGGGCCCCATGAACACTGAAGCTTTCTTT. This gives the protein CASSLGGQGPMNTEAFF.